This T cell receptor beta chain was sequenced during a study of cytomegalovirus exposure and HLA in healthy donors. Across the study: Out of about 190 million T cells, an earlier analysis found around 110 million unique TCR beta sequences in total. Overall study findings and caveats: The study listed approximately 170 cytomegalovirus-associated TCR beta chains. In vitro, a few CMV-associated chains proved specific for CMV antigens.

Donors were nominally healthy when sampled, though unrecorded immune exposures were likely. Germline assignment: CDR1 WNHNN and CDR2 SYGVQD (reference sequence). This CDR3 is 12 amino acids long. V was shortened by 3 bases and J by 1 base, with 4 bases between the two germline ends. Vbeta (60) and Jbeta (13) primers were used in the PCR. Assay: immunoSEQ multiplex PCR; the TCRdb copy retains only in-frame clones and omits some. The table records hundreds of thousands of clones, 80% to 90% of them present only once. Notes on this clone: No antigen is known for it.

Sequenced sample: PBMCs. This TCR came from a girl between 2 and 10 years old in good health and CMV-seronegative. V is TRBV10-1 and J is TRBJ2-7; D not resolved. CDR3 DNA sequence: TGCGCCAGCAGTGACAGGTCCTACGAGCAGTACTTC. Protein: CASSDRSYEQYF.